What follows are 30 T cell receptor beta chains derived from one specimen sequenced in a study of identical twins. Each CDR3 protein is one row after TCRdb ran MiXCR on the 5' RACE reads. The table includes over 200,000 distinct CDR3 sequences, roughly a tenth detected once. Material for sequencing was memory T cells sorted from blood. The receptors derive from a man aged 45-65 years in good health.

This chain uses TRBV20-1 with TRBJ2-1; TRBD2 is a possible D gene (6 bases). There are 15 residues in the CDR3. Trimming stripped 0 bases from V and 3 bases from J, with 12 bases between. Germline values: CDR1 DFQATT, CDR2 SNEGSKA (reference sequence). CDR3 amino acids: CSARDPRRGYNEQFF. The DNA for the CDR3 is TGCAGTGCTAGAGATCCAAGGAGGGGCTACAATGAGCAGTTCTTC.

This clonotype was found many times. This chain connects TRBV28 to TRBJ1-2; 9 bases are shared with TRBD1. J was trimmed by 4 bases and V by 0 bases; bases with no gene match: 0. CDR1 MDHEN and CDR2 SYDVKM come from the germline V gene. This CDR3 is built from 14 residues. The CDR3 loop is CASSLWTGGYGYTF. In DNA form, the CDR3 reads TGTGCCAGCAGTTTATGGACAGGGGGCTATGGCTACACCTTC.

This clonotype was counted ten times or more. The V gene is TRBV12-3 or TRBV12-4, the J gene TRBJ2-1; 7 bases are shared with TRBD2. The CDR3 length is 17 residues. The J segment lost 6 bases and the V segment lost 1 base, leaving 12 bases of the junction unmatched. DNA for the CDR3: TGTGCCAGCAGTTTAGACACCGGGACTACAGCGAGCAATGAGCAGTTCTTC. This translates into CASSLDTGTTASNEQFF.

This clonotype has at least ten counts. The chain couples TRBV6-1 to TRBJ2-1, with D tentatively TRBD1 (6 bases). V lost 9 bases and J 10 bases, leaving 19 bases between the germline ends. In germline, CDR1 is MNHNS, CDR2 SASEGT. The CDR3 has 13 amino acids. The chain's CDR3 is CASYSVQGLEQFF. The DNA of the CDR3 is TGTGCCAGTTATAGCGTCCAGGGGCTCGAGCAGTTCTTC.

This clonotype has a count of ten or more. V gene TRBV20-1 combines with J gene TRBJ2-5, with 8 bases matching TRBD1. V shed 6 bases, J shed 1 base, and the junction held 7 bases outside the gene matches. The CDR3 length is 14 residues. Germline values: CDR1 DFQATT, CDR2 SNEGSKA (reference sequence). DNA for the CDR3: TGCAGTGCCCGGAAGACAGGGGTCCAAGAGACCCAGTACTTC. It translates to CSARKTGVQETQYF.

This clonotype was counted at least ten times. The V gene is TRBV3-1, the J gene TRBJ1-2; D is unclear. Trimming removed 0 bases from V and 4 bases from J, with 9 bases in between. This CDR3 is built from 14 residues. Germline V gene sequence: CDR1 LGHDT, CDR2 YNNKEL (reference sequence). CDR3 in DNA: TGTGCCAGCAGCCAAGATCAGCCAGGCTATGGCTACACCTTC. Amino acid sequence: CASSQDQPGYGYTF.

About this clonotype: This may stem from a read error, because a much larger clone lies one nucleotide away. The chain combines TRBV18 with TRBJ1-2; no reliable D call. Germline CDR1 KGHSH, CDR2 LQKENI. This CDR3 contains 11 residues. The CDR3 region is CASSPNEGYSF. In DNA, the CDR3 is TGTGCCAGCTCACCAAACGAGGGCTACTCCTTC.

The chain links TRBV14 to TRBJ1-1, with unresolved D. Germline CDR1 SGHDN, CDR2 FVKESK. V was clipped by 2 bases and J by 5 bases, with 12 bases between them. This CDR3 region has 14 residues. The CDR3 coding sequence is TGTGCCAGCAGCCAACGGGGTACGGGGACTGAAGCTTTCTTT. Translation: CASSQRGTGTEAFF.

This clonotype was counted at least ten times. V gene TRBV20-1 combines with J gene TRBJ2-7, with 9 bases fitting TRBD1. This CDR3 contains 13 residues. CDR1 and CDR2 from the germline V gene are DFQATT and SNEGSKA (reference sequence). CDR3 sequence: CSAPRTGEYEQYF. The CDR3 DNA follows: TGCAGCGCTCCCCGGACAGGGGAATACGAGCAGTACTTC.

The chain uses TRBV6-1 and TRBJ2-7, with 10 nucleotides matching TRBD2. The CDR3 loop spans 15 amino acids. V lost 6 bases and J lost 2; bases outside the gene matches: 7. Germline V CDR1 and CDR2: MNHNS, SASEGT. This CDR3 reads CASSPIAGGPYEQYF. The CDR3 nucleotides are TGTGCCAGCAGCCCCATAGCGGGGGGCCCCTACGAGCAGTACTTC.

The gene calls are TRBV20-1 and TRBJ2-1; 7 bases are a match to TRBD2. The junction had 15 bases not matched to a gene; V was cut back by 5 bases and J by 8 bases. Germline CDR1 DFQATT, CDR2 SNEGSKA (reference sequence). The CDR3 consists of 15 residues. The CDR3 DNA sequence: TGCAGTGCTGGAGTTGGCGGGAGTATTAGGTATGAGCAGTTCTTC. It encodes CSAGVGGSIRYEQFF.

In its sample, this clonotype was seen many times. The J gene is TRBJ2-5, the V gene TRBV7-2, with TRBD2 matching over 7 bases. The germline V gene encodes CDR1 SGHTA and CDR2 FQGNSA. This CDR3 has 15 residues. The V segment lost 3 bases and the J segment 7 bases; nucleotides outside the gene matches: 11. The DNA for the CDR3 is TGTGCCAGCAGCTTCCCCGCTAGCGGCGGGGGGACCCAGTACTTC. It codes for CASSFPASGGGTQYF. Filled out from reference TRBV7-2 and TRBJ2-5, the complete variable domain reads GAGVSQSPSNKVTEKGKDVELRCDPISGHTALYWYRQSLGQGLEFLIYFQGNSAPDKSGLPSDRFSAERTGGSVSTLTIQRTQQEDSAVYLCASSFPASGGGTQYFGPGTRLLVL.

This chain links TRBV11-2 with TRBJ2-2; TRBD2 matches 9 bases. V lost 5 bases and J lost 6; bases outside the gene matches: 10. This CDR3 comprises 16 residues. The germline CDR1 and CDR2 sequences are SGHAT and FQNNGV. This CDR3 is CASSLNPAGGAGELFF. The CDR3 DNA reads TGTGCCAGCAGCCTAAACCCAGCGGGAGGCGCCGGGGAGCTGTTTTTT.

This clonotype was recorded at least ten times. The CDR3 loop reads CATGGGVTDTQYF. In nucleotides, the CDR3 is TGTGCCACAGGGGGGGGGGTCACAGATACGCAGTATTTT. The genes are TRBV12-3 or TRBV12-4 and TRBJ2-3; perhaps D is TRBD1 or TRBD2 (7 bases each). The germline V and J ends were trimmed by 10 bases and 2 bases, with 13 bases remaining between them. The CDR3 is made up of 13 amino acids.

The V and J genes are TRBV2 and TRBJ1-4; TRBD1 aligns across 11 bases. CDR1 SNHLY and CDR2 FYNNEI come from the germline V gene. Trimming removed 6 bases from V and 11 bases from J; junction bases left unmatched: 14. This CDR3 region has 16 residues. This CDR3 reads CASRSRDRGALEKLFF. The CDR3 nucleotides read TGTGCCAGCAGAAGCCGGGACAGGGGGGCCCTAGAGAAACTGTTTTTT.

This clonotype was picked up a small number of times. J is TRBJ2-2 and V is TRBV13, with 8 positions matching TRBD1. The CDR3 extends over 15 amino acids. CDR1 is PRHDT and CDR2 is FYEKMQ in the germline V gene (reference sequence). Trimming cost V 2 bases and J 7 bases; bases outside gene matches: 6. The CDR3, as DNA: TGTGCCAGCAGCTTAAGCGGACAGGGTGGCGGGGAGCTGTTTTTT. Translating it yields CASSLSGQGGGELFF.

This clonotype was recorded at least ten times. V gene TRBV15 combines with J gene TRBJ2-7; TRBD2 matches 15 bases. This CDR3 comprises 16 residues. CDR1 and CDR2 (germline): LNHNV, YYDKDF (reference sequence). With 2 bases clipped from V and 5 bases from J, the junction kept 4 bases outside the gene matches. The CDR3 coding sequence is TGTGCCACCAGCAGACGGACTAGCGGGAGGGCCGACGAGCAGTACTTC. Protein: CATSRRTSGRADEQYF.

This clonotype was seen only a few times. The genes are TRBV2 and TRBJ2-7; D might be TRBD1 (6 bases). The CDR3 runs to 12 residues. V lost 4 bases and J 4 bases, leaving 8 bases between the germline ends. From germline, CDR1 is SNHLY and CDR2 FYNNEI. The DNA for the CDR3 is TGTGCCAGCAGTGGTACAGGGTACGAGCAGTACTTC. It encodes CASSGTGYEQYF.

This sequence joins TRBV4-1 and TRBJ2-3, with 10 positions matching TRBD2. The V and J ends lost 2 bases and 1 base, in that order; junction bases with no gene match: 6. The CDR3 consists of 17 residues. CDR1 is MGHRA and CDR2 is YSYEKL in the germline V gene. The CDR3 sequence is CASSQNIAGGRTDTQYF. The CDR3 DNA reads TGCGCCAGCAGCCAAAACATAGCGGGGGGACGCACAGATACGCAGTATTTT.

This clonotype showed up many times. The chain joins TRBV20-1 to TRBJ2-7; possibly TRBD1 for D (6 bases). This CDR3 contains 13 residues. V was trimmed by 4 bases and J by 3 bases, leaving 13 bases between them. Per the germline V gene, CDR1 is DFQATT and CDR2 is SNEGSKA (reference sequence). The CDR3 spells CSAIQGWDYEQYF. CDR3 DNA sequence: TGCAGTGCTATACAGGGCTGGGACTACGAGCAGTACTTC.

This clonotype was detected a few times. This chain uses TRBV30 with TRBJ2-7, with 7 bases identical to TRBD1. The germline V gene encodes CDR1 GTSNPN and CDR2 SVGIG (reference sequence). V lost 4 bases to trimming and J lost 1 base; unmatched junction nucleotides: 7. The CDR3 runs 14 residues. This CDR3 is CAWKRGQASYEQYF. The CDR3 DNA reads TGTGCCTGGAAACGAGGACAGGCGTCCTACGAGCAGTACTTC. Supplemented by reference TRBV30 and TRBJ2-7, the full variable domain reads SQTIHQWPATLVQPVGSPLSLECTVEGTSNPNLYWYRQAAGRGLQLLFYSVGIGQISSEVPQNLSASRPQDRQFILSSKKLLLSDSGFYLCAWKRGQASYEQYFGPGTRLTVT.

J is TRBJ2-3 and V is TRBV11-3; the D is unclear. The CDR3 length is 13 residues. Germline-derived CDR1 and CDR2 are SGHNT and YENEEA. With 0 bases removed from V and 4 bases from J, the gap between germline ends came to 5 bases. CDR3 in amino acids: CASSLDGADTQYF. The CDR3 nucleotides are TGTGCCAGCAGCTTAGATGGAGCAGATACGCAGTATTTT. Supplemented by reference TRBV11-3 and TRBJ2-3, the full variable domain reads EAGVVQSPRYKIIEKKQPVAFWCNPISGHNTLYWYLQNLGQGPELLIRYENEEAVDDSQLPKDRFSAERLKGVDSTLKIQPAELGDSAVYLCASSLDGADTQYFGPGTRLTVL.

This clonotype came up a few times. V gene TRBV7-2 combines with J gene TRBJ1-1; 9 bases match TRBD1. The trim removed 5 bases at V and 1 base at J, leaving 5 bases unmatched. Per germline, CDR1 SGHTA and CDR2 FQGNSA. The CDR3 has 15 amino acids. The CDR3 reads CASSPTGGSNTEAFF. Written as DNA, the CDR3 is TGTGCCAGCAGCCCCACAGGGGGCTCGAACACTGAAGCTTTCTTT.

V is TRBV2 and J is TRBJ1-5, with D possibly matching TRBD1 (6 bases). Germline V gives CDR1 SNHLY, CDR2 FYNNEI. The CDR3 runs to 15 residues. V lost 1 base to trimming and J lost 7 bases, with 14 bases between them. This CDR3 is CASSEEGGSRQPQHF. CDR3 bases: TGTGCCAGCAGTGAAGAGGGGGGATCGAGGCAGCCCCAGCATTTT.

This clonotype was recorded many times. The chain links TRBV21-1 to TRBJ2-1; the table assigns TRBD1, which was not confirmed against the DNA. TRBV21-1 is a pseudogene segment. The CDR3 spans 15 residues. The CDR3 protein is CASSKNQGAVHEQFF. For the CDR3, the DNA is TGTGCCAGCAGCAAAAATCAGGGGGCTGTCCATGAGCAGTTCTTC.

This chain connects TRBV6-5 to TRBJ2-1; D is unclear. CDR3 size: 16 residues. Germline lookup yields CDR1 MNHEY and CDR2 SVGAGI. V dropped 4 bases and J dropped 7 bases, with 20 bases sitting between them. Here the CDR3 DNA reads TGTGCCAGCAGTTTTTTTTCTCCTTACAAAGGGAATGAGCAGTTCTTC. This gives the protein CASSFFSPYKGNEQFF.

Ten or more counts support this clonotype. This sequence joins TRBV6-2 or TRBV6-3 and TRBJ2-7, with 8 nucleotides matching TRBD1. Germline CDR1 reads MNHEY; CDR2 reads SVGEGT. V shed 2 bases and J 5 bases; nucleotides not matched to a gene: 14. CDR3 length: 17 residues. The CDR3 DNA is TGTGCCAGCAGTTACGGGTCCGGACAGGGTTTTTTCCACGAGCAGTACTTC. Translation gives CASSYGSGQGFFHEQYF.

The genes are TRBV7-2 and TRBJ1-2; a possible D gene is TRBD1 (6 bases). With 5 bases removed from V and 2 bases from J, the gap between germline ends came to 15 bases. The CDR3 has 15 amino acids. Germline CDR1 is SGHTA and CDR2 is FQGNSA. CDR3 bases: TGTGCCAGCAGCCGTAGCGGACAGAGAAACTATGGCTACACCTTC. Translation gives CASSRSGQRNYGYTF.

This clonotype was detected many times. This CDR3 reads CASSFSRTPDGNTIYF. The CDR3 coding sequence is TGTGCCAGCAGTTTTTCCAGGACACCGGATGGAAACACCATATATTTT. The V and J genes are TRBV28 and TRBJ1-3, with D perhaps matching TRBD1 (5 bases). The CDR3 consists of 16 residues. Trimming left V 3 bases short and J 3 bases short, with 15 bases between. Germline V gene data show CDR1 as MDHEN and CDR2 as SYDVKM.

This clonotype has a count of ten or more. The chain is built from TRBV28 and TRBJ2-2; D not resolved. The germline V and J ends were trimmed by 7 bases and 3 bases, with 18 bases remaining between them. This CDR3 region has 16 residues. CDR1 MDHEN and CDR2 SYDVKM come from the germline V gene. In DNA form, the CDR3 reads TGTGCCAGCACCACCCGAAGGGTAGGGTACACCGGGGAGCTGTTTTTT. Residues: CASTTRRVGYTGELFF. The full variable domain, with the rest looked up from reference TRBV28 and TRBJ2-2, is DVKVTQSSRYLVKRTGEKVFLECVQDMDHENMFWYRQDPGLGLRLIYFSYDVKMKEKGDIPEGYSVSREKKERFSLILESASTNQTSMYLCASTTRRVGYTGELFFGEGSRLTVL.